This record covers a single T cell receptor (beta chain). Its antigen is unknown. The ends lost 3 bases at V and 7 bases at J; junction bases unmatched: 11. Germline loops: CDR1 SGHVS, CDR2 FQNEAQ. The CDR3 runs 16 residues. The entry originates in a study of stem cell transplantation in POMP-related autoinflammatory disease. Sequencing was performed with immunoSEQ multiplex PCR; in TCRdb, only in-frame clones are kept and a portion is missing. The data contain approximately 1,500 clones, about 81% of them singletons. Study-wide results and caveats: Unique TRB V-J gene pairings were limited in number in patients with PRAID. Across all analyzed T-cell subsets, patients with PRAID tended toward reduced diversity and increased clonality.

The chain carries TRBV7-8 and TRBJ1-2, with 10 nucleotides matching TRBD1. This TCR was recovered from a human donor in good health. Sequenced material: Tregs from PBMCs. CDR3: CASSLGRQGARRGYTF. The DNA for the CDR3 is TGTGCCAGCAGCTTGGGCCGACAGGGGGCGCGGCGTGGCTACACCTTC. Combining the CDR3 with reference TRBV7-8 and TRBJ1-2 gives the whole variable domain GAGVSQSPRYKVAKRGQDVALRCDPISGHVSLFWYQQALGQGPEFLTYFQNEAQLDKSGLPSDRFFAERPEGSVSTLKIQRTQQEDSAVYLCASSLGRQGARRGYTFGSGTRLTVV.